The clone carrying this T cell receptor (beta chain) was found a few times. This entry belongs to a study of radiotherapy plus CTLA-4 blockade in lung cancer. Sequencing used immunoSEQ multiplex PCR; TCRdb keeps in-frame clones, though not all of them. The data hold 65,000 to 100,000 clones, with around 83% observed a single time. The germline gives CDR1 SGHNT, CDR2 YYREEE (reference sequence). The CDR3 totals 13 residues. V lost 4 bases to trimming and J lost 7 bases, with 15 bases between them. V and J are TRBV5-4 and TRBJ2-7, with D possibly TRBD1 on 6 matching bases. This clonotype was sampled from a human donor with non-small cell lung cancer who had stable disease on radiotherapy plus ipilimumab. Material: peripheral blood, obtained from a patient treated with radiotherapy plus ipilimumab. CDR3 sequence (DNA): TGTGCCAGCAGCGGGGGCCTACTCGGTGAGCAGTACTTC. Translating gives CASSGGLLGEQYF. Filled out from reference TRBV5-4 and TRBJ2-7, the complete variable domain reads ETGVTQSPTHLIKTRGQQVTLRCSSQSGHNTVSWYQQALGQGPQFIFQYYREEENGRGNFPPRFSGLQFPNYSSELNVNALELDDSALYLCASSGGLLGEQYFGPGTRLTVT.